This T cell receptor (beta chain) originates from a study of shared clonotypes between healthy human individuals. General study findings and limits: The study found lower generation probabilities in non-shared clonotypes than in those shared by all four donors.

In the case of this clone: The antigen remains unidentified.

Profiling relied on immunoSEQ multiplex PCR, and the TCRdb table lists in-frame clones only, not all of them. This table holds some 2.4 million clones, roughly 93% found once. Looked up from germline, CDR1 is KGHSH and CDR2 is LQKENI. This CDR3 spans 15 amino acids. V shed 3 bases and J 6 bases; nucleotides not matched to a gene: 9. The sequence was collected from a man between 18 and 29 years old in good health. Some clones in this sample may be carry-over from other donors' samples. Sequencing was performed on naive CD4+ T cells from PBMCs. The subset: CD45RA+ positively selected. The genes are TRBV18 and TRBJ2-7; 9 bases line up with TRBD2. The CDR3 bases are TGTGCCAGCTCACCTCCGGGACTAGCTTTTTCCGAGCAGTACTTC. It yields the protein CASSPPGLAFSEQYF.